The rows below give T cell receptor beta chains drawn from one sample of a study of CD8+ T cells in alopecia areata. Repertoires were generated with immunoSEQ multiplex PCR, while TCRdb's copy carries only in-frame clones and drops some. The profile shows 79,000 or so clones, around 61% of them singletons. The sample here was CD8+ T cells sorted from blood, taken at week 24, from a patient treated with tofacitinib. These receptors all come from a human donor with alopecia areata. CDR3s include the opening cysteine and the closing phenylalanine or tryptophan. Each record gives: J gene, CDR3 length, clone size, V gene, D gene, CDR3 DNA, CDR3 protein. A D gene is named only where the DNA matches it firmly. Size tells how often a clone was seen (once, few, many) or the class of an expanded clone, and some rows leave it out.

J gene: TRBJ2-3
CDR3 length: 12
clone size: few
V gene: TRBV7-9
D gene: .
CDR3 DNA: TGTGCCAGCAGCTGGGACGGGGATACGCAGTATTTT
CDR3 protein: CASSWDGDTQYF

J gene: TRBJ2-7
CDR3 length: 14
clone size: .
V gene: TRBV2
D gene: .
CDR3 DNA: TGTGCCAGCAAATGGCGGGATGTCTCCTACGAGCAGTACTTC
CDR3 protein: CASKWRDVSYEQYF

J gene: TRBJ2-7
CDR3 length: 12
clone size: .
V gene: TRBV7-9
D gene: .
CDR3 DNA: TGTGCCAGCAGCTTAGCGGACTACGAGCAGTACTTC
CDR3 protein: CASSLADYEQYF

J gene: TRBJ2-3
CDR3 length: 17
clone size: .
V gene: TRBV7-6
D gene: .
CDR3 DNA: TGTGCCAGCAGCTTAGCGGCCTACAGCGGAGACACAGATACGCAGTATTTT
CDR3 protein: CASSLAAYSGDTDTQYF

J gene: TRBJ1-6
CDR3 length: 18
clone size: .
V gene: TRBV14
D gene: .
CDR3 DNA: TGTGCCAGCAGCCAAACCCCAGGGAGTGAGTCCTATAATTCACCCCTCCACTTT
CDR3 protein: CASSQTPGSESYNSPLHF

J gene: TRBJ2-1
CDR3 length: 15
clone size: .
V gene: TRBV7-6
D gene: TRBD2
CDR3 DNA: TGTGCCAGCAGCCCCGGGACTAGCGGGGACTATGAGCAGTTCTTC
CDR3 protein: CASSPGTSGDYEQFF

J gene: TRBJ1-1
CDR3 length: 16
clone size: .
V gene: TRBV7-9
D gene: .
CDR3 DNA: TGTGCCAGCAGCTCCTCCTCCGGGTTGATGAACACTGAAGCTTTCTTT
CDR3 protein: CASSSSSGLMNTEAFF

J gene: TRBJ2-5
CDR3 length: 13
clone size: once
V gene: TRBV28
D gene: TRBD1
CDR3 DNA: TGTGCCAGCAGTTTTAACAGGGGAGAGACCCAGTACTTC
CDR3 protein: CASSFNRGETQYF

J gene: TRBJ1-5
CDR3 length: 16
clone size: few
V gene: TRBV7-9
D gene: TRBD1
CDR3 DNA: TGTGCCAGCAGCTTAGTCGGACAGGGGGCCGGGCAGCCCCAGCATTTT
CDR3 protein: CASSLVGQGAGQPQHF

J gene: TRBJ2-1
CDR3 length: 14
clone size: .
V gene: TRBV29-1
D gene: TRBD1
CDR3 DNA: TGCAGCGTTCAAGGGTCACAGGGGAACAATGAGCAGTTCTTC
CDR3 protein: CSVQGSQGNNEQFF

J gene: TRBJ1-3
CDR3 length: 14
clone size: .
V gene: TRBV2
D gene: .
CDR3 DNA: TGTGCCAGCATCCAAGGGATATCTGGAAACACCATATATTTT
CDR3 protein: CASIQGISGNTIYF

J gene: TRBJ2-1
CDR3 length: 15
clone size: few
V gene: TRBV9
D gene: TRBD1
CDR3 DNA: TGTGCCAGCAGCGTAGTTGGGACAGCCTACAATGAGCAGTTCTTC
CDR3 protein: CASSVVGTAYNEQFF

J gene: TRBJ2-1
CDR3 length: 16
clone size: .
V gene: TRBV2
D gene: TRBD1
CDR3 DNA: TGTGCCAGCAGTGAAGCGGCCGGGACAGGGGACAATGAGCAGTTCTTC
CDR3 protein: CASSEAAGTGDNEQFF

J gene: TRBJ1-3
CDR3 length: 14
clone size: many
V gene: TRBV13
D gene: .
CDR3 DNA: TGTGCCAGCAGCTTAGAGGGGACTGGAAACACCATATATTTT
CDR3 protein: CASSLEGTGNTIYF

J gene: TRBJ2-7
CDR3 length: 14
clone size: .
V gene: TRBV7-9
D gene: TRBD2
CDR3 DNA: TGTGCCAGCAGCCCCCCGACTAGCGGCTACGGGCAGTACTTC
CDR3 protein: CASSPPTSGYGQYF